Sequencing of this TCR beta chain was carried out in a study of T-cell reconstitution after alpha-beta-depleted transplantation in children. Study results and caveats: From surviving recipient T cells and thymic progenitors came the high day-60 TCRbeta diversity observed in some patients. Expanded graft clones numbering several hundred reportedly gave rise to alpha-beta T cells about two months after transplant.

This clonotype was found a few times. Its matching antigen is unknown. The germline V and J ends were trimmed by 4 bases and 0 bases, with 10 bases remaining between them. Per germline, CDR1 LGHDT and CDR2 YNNKEL (reference sequence). The CDR3 contains 14 residues. Preparation of the TCRbeta library was carried out with unique molecular identifiers. TCRdb ran MiXCR on the PCR reads and lists one entry per CDR3 protein. The table records about 200,000 distinct CDR3 sequences, approximately 8.4% of them present only once. This material consisted of PBMCs, mostly from graft donor cells, taken 360 days after TCRalphabeta/CD19-depleted stem cell transplant. This clonotype was obtained from a male patient aged 2 to 10 who had a stem cell transplant for acute myeloid leukemia, so the T cells may come from the graft donor. The chain is built from TRBV3-1 and TRBJ2-7, with a possible D match to TRBD1 (6 bases). The CDR3 region is CASSPDSSSYEQYV. For the CDR3, the DNA is TGTGCCAGCAGCCCGGACAGCAGCTCCTACGAGCAGTACGTC.